Below are 23 T cell receptor beta chains sequenced from a single sample in a study of blood T cell repertoires in COVID-19. Profiled with immunoSEQ multiplex PCR; TCRdb holds only in-frame clones, not every one. The sample has some 190,000 clones, about nine tenths seen once. Sequencing input: peripheral blood. These receptors were taken from a man aged 18 to 35 with active or convalescent COVID-19.

The chain uses TRBV5-1 and TRBJ1-1, with D possibly being TRBD1 (5 bases). The ends were cut back, 10 bases at V and 1 base at J, with 17 bases in the middle. The CDR3 sequence is 14 residues long. Germline lookup yields CDR1 SGHRS and CDR2 YFSETQ. The CDR3 loop is CASRLTGQNTEAFF. The CDR3 bases are TGCGCCTCCCGTTTAACAGGACAGAACACTGAAGCTTTCTTT.

This chain links TRBV7-2 with TRBJ2-1; 16 bases fit TRBD2. Germline values: CDR1 SGHTA, CDR2 FQGNSA. V shed 5 bases and J 6 bases; nucleotides not matched to a gene: 13. This CDR3 has 19 residues. For the CDR3, the DNA is TGTGCCAGCAGCATACAATCGGGACTAGCGGGAGGGCGTAGCAATGAGCAGTTCTTC. It is translated as CASSIQSGLAGGRSNEQFF. The full variable domain, its missing parts supplied by reference TRBV7-2 and TRBJ2-1, is GAGVSQSPSNKVTEKGKDVELRCDPISGHTALYWYRQSLGQGLEFLIYFQGNSAPDKSGLPSDRFSAERTGGSVSTLTIQRTQQEDSAVYLCASSIQSGLAGGRSNEQFFGPGTRLTVL.

This sequence joins TRBV5-6 and TRBJ1-6; D gene ambiguous. The germline V gene encodes CDR1 SGHDT and CDR2 YYEEEE. The ends were cut back, 2 bases at V and 8 bases at J, with 17 bases in the middle. The CDR3 extends over 16 amino acids. CDR3 sequence reads: CASSFRSAGLYSPLHF. CDR3 in DNA: TGTGCCAGCAGCTTTAGGAGTGCGGGATTGTATTCACCCCTCCACTTT.

This clone was counted a single time. V and J are TRBV29-1 and TRBJ1-2; 7 nucleotides align to TRBD1. Germline CDR1 reads SQVTM; CDR2 reads ANQGSEA. J gave up 5 bases and V 0 bases, and 6 bases lay outside the gene matches. The length of the CDR3 is 14 residues. This chain's CDR3 is CSVEESRGPYGYTF. The DNA of the CDR3 is TGCAGCGTTGAAGAATCGAGGGGGCCGTATGGCTACACCTTC.

The chain recombines TRBV3-1 (or the pseudogene TRBV3-2) with TRBJ1-4, with 8 bases fitting TRBD1. V lost 4 bases to trimming and J lost 7 bases; unmatched junction nucleotides: 8. This CDR3 has 15 residues. Germline loops: CDR1 LGHDT, CDR2 YNNKEL (reference sequence). CDR3 nucleotide sequence: TGTGCCAGCAGCCCTGGACAGGGTCTTGGTGAAAAACTGTTTTTT. Translation: CASSPGQGLGEKLFF.

The chain is built from TRBV15 and TRBJ1-2, with unresolved D. Trimming took 4 bases from V and 5 from J, leaving 17 bases between them. Germline assignment: CDR1 LNHNV and CDR2 YYDKDF (reference sequence). CDR3 length equals 15 residues. Here the CDR3 reads CATSTNNGVKYGYTF. CDR3 nucleotide sequence: TGTGCCACCAGCACCAATAACGGGGTCAAATATGGCTACACCTTC.

The chain employs TRBV24-1 and TRBJ2-7, with D unresolved. The CDR3 consists of 13 residues. Germline V gene data show CDR1 as KGHDR and CDR2 as SFDVKD. V dropped 2 bases and J dropped 5 bases, with 9 bases sitting between them. The CDR3 sequence: CATSDSTGNEQYF. The CDR3 DNA follows: TGTGCCACCAGTGATTCGACGGGTAACGAGCAGTACTTC.

Only a few counts were recorded for this clone. This chain links TRBV7-9 with TRBJ1-3; a weak D match, TRBD1 (6 bases). Trimming removed 2 bases from V and 0 bases from J, with 11 bases in between. CDR1 and CDR2 (germline): SEHNR, FQNEAQ (reference sequence). The CDR3 contains 16 residues. This chain's CDR3 is CASSLQDSPSGNTIYF. Written as DNA, the CDR3 is TGTGCCAGCAGCTTACAGGACAGTCCCTCTGGAAACACCATATATTTT.

This chain joins TRBV3-1 (or the pseudogene TRBV3-2) and TRBJ2-7, with D possibly TRBD2 on 6 matching bases. This CDR3 has 13 residues. V lost 4 bases and J lost 3, with 10 bases in between. Germline CDR1 and CDR2: LGHDT and YNNKEL (reference sequence). CDR3 in amino acids: CASSLGGGYEQYF. The DNA of the CDR3 is TGTGCCAGCAGCCTGGGGGGAGGCTACGAGCAGTACTTC.

This clone was seen just once. The rearrangement uses TRBV18 and TRBJ2-5; 8 bases match TRBD1. This CDR3 region has 15 residues. Germline CDR1 KGHSH, CDR2 LQKENI. V shed 5 bases and J 3 bases; nucleotides not matched to a gene: 8. In DNA form, the CDR3 reads TGTGCCAGCTCAAAGGCCGGGACAGGAAAAGAGACCCAGTACTTC. This gives the protein CASSKAGTGKETQYF.

This chain links TRBV19 with TRBJ1-1; D remains ambiguous. Germline V gives CDR1 LNHDA, CDR2 SQIVND (reference sequence). Trimming stripped 0 bases from V and 4 bases from J, with 12 bases between. The CDR3 covers 15 residues. Here the CDR3 DNA reads TGTGCCAGTAGTATAGATCTGGGGAGAGGCACTGAAGCTTTCTTT. Protein sequence: CASSIDLGRGTEAFF. The full variable domain, rest sourced from reference TRBV19 and TRBJ1-1, is DGGITQSPKYLFRKEGQNVTLSCEQNLNHDAMYWYRQDPGQGLRLIYYSQIVNDFQKGDIAEGYSVSREKKESFPLTVTSAQKNPTAFYLCASSIDLGRGTEAFFGQGTRLTVV.

The sample holds one count of this clone. This chain joins TRBV19 and TRBJ2-7, with a possible D match to TRBD2 (6 bases). The CDR3 spans 14 residues. Germline-derived CDR1 and CDR2 are LNHDA and SQIVND (reference sequence). V shed 4 bases and J shed 1 base, with 11 bases lying between them. CDR3 protein: CASSKSGTSYEQYF. The DNA of the CDR3 is TGTGCCAGTAGTAAGTCCGGGACTTCCTACGAGCAGTACTTC.

V usage is TRBV5-5 and J usage is TRBJ2-5, with TRBD1 matching 7 bases. Germline values: CDR1 SGHKS, CDR2 YYEKEE (reference sequence). This CDR3 spans 14 amino acids. V gave up 4 bases and J gave up 5 bases; unmatched junction bases: 8. This CDR3 reads CASSPRTGRETQYF. The CDR3 DNA sequence: TGTGCCAGCAGCCCACGGACAGGCCGGGAGACCCAGTACTTC.

This rearrangement joins TRBV5-4 to TRBJ2-2; the match to TRBD1 covers 9 bases. CDR1 is SGHNT, CDR2 YYREEE, per germline (reference sequence). CDR3 size: 15 residues. The V and J ends lost 0 bases and 6 bases, in that order; junction bases with no gene match: 3. The CDR3 DNA reads as TGTGCCAGCAGCTTGGGGGGACAGGGCCCCGGGGAGCTGTTTTTT. Residues: CASSLGGQGPGELFF.

The gene calls are TRBV11-2 and TRBJ1-6; 8 bases line up with TRBD1. This CDR3 comprises 15 residues. In germline, CDR1 is SGHAT, CDR2 FQNNGV. V lost 0 bases and J lost 8; bases outside the gene matches: 3. The chain's CDR3 is CASSLDMDRDSPLHF. The CDR3 nucleotides are TGTGCCAGCAGCTTAGATATGGACAGGGATTCACCCCTCCACTTT.

This clone showed up just a few times. The chain is built from TRBV15 and TRBJ1-3, with D unclear. Germline CDR1 is LNHNV and CDR2 is YYDKDF (reference sequence). The germline V and J ends were trimmed by 0 bases and 7 bases, with 7 bases remaining between them. The CDR3 runs to 13 residues. CDR3 sequence reads: CATSRDAGNTIYF. CDR3 DNA: TGTGCCACCAGCAGAGATGCCGGGAACACCATATATTTT.

V and J are TRBV27 and TRBJ1-1; the match to TRBD1 covers 7 bases. Germline lookup yields CDR1 MNHEY and CDR2 SMNVEV (reference sequence). CDR3 length: 14 amino acids. V shed 6 bases and J 2 bases; nucleotides not matched to a gene: 6. The CDR3 reads CASRDRARNTEAFF. As DNA, the CDR3 is TGTGCCAGCAGAGACAGGGCTCGAAACACTGAAGCTTTCTTT.

The chain has TRBV7-3 and TRBJ2-2; tentatively, D is TRBD2 (6 bases). Trimming took 4 bases from V and 6 from J, leaving 12 bases between them. This CDR3 spans 14 amino acids. CDR1 SGHTA and CDR2 FQGTGA come from the germline V gene. The CDR3 is CASSSGLQAGELFF. CDR3 bases: TGTGCCAGCAGCTCGGGACTTCAGGCCGGGGAGCTGTTTTTT.

The sample holds a few counts of this clone. The chain couples TRBV7-8 to TRBJ2-7, with D hard to call. This CDR3 has 15 amino acids. CDR1 and CDR2 (germline): SGHVS, FQNEAQ. Trimming stripped 5 bases from V and 4 bases from J, with 18 bases between. The CDR3 here is CASSRNSLKRYEQYF. DNA of the CDR3: TGTGCCAGCAGCCGAAATAGCCTGAAACGGTACGAGCAGTACTTC.

V is TRBV11-2 and J is TRBJ2-3; TRBD2 aligns across 10 bases. Germline V gene lookup returns CDR1 SGHAT and CDR2 FQNNGV. The V and J ends lost 4 bases and 5 bases, in that order; junction bases with no gene match: 6. The CDR3 is 15 amino acids. This CDR3 is CASSYGRTSGDTQYF. The CDR3 DNA reads TGTGCCAGCAGCTACGGGCGGACTAGCGGAGATACGCAGTATTTT. Combining the CDR3 with reference TRBV11-2 and TRBJ2-3 gives the whole variable domain EAGVAQSPRYKIIEKRQSVAFWCNPISGHATLYWYQQILGQGPKLLIQFQNNGVVDDSQLPKDRFSAERLKGVDSTLKIQPAKLEDSAVYLCASSYGRTSGDTQYFGPGTRLTVL.

The rearrangement links TRBV14 to TRBJ1-4; D gene unclear. The V end lost 4 bases, the J end lost 4 bases, and 7 bases lay between the germline ends. The CDR3 contains 13 residues. Germline V CDR1 and CDR2: SGHDN, FVKESK. DNA of the CDR3: TGTGCCAGCAGCCGTGGAGTTAATGAAAAACTGTTTTTT. Its translation is CASSRGVNEKLFF.

This rearrangement joins TRBV5-1 to TRBJ2-1, with 9 bases lining up with TRBD2. Per germline, CDR1 SGHRS and CDR2 YFSETQ. After removal of 0 bases from V and 10 bases from J, the junction contained 11 bases not matched to a gene. There are 16 residues in the CDR3. CDR3 DNA sequence: TGCGCCAGCAGCTTGGAGGAGCTAGCGGGGAGGGGAGAGCAGTTCTTC. Translating gives CASSLEELAGRGEQFF.

This clone was observed a single time. The chain is built from TRBV5-1 and TRBJ2-7; 7 bases match TRBD1. V lost 3 bases and J lost 3; bases outside the gene matches: 6. Looked up from germline, CDR1 is SGHRS and CDR2 is YFSETQ. The CDR3 has 14 residues. Here the CDR3 DNA reads TGCGCCAGCAGCTCGCTACGGGACAGCTACGAGCAGTACTTC. Residues: CASSSLRDSYEQYF. Full variable domain (missing parts from reference TRBV5-1 and TRBJ2-7): KAGVTQTPRYLIKTRGQQVTLSCSPISGHRSVSWYQQTPGQGLQFLFEYFSETQRNKGNFPGRFSGRQFSNSRSEMNVSTLELGDSALYLCASSSLRDSYEQYFGPGTRLTVT.